One and the same sample provided the 28 T cell receptor beta chains below, sequenced in a study of blood T cell repertoires in COVID-19. Generated by immunoSEQ multiplex PCR, the TCRdb table keeps only in-frame clones and is missing some. The sample yields roughly 80,000 clones, 84% seen once. The specimen sequenced was peripheral blood. These receptors all come from a man between 45 and 60 years old with acute or convalescent COVID-19.

This rearrangement joins TRBV7-2 to TRBJ2-7; no reliable D call. V shed 5 bases and J shed 4 bases, with 12 bases lying between them. CDR3 length: 13 residues. Germline V gene sequence: CDR1 SGHTA, CDR2 FQGNSA. The CDR3 nucleotides are TGTGCCAGCAGCCGCGGAGATCGATACGAGCAGTACTTC. Translation gives CASSRGDRYEQYF.

This clone was recorded once. This chain joins TRBV5-6 and TRBJ1-6; D might be TRBD1 (5 bases). Germline assignment: CDR1 SGHDT and CDR2 YYEEEE. This CDR3 has 14 amino acids. V was clipped by 5 bases and J by 4 bases, with 10 bases between them. CDR3 amino acids: CASRLQVYNSPLHF. The CDR3, as DNA: TGTGCCAGCAGACTACAGGTTTATAATTCACCCCTCCACTTT. The full variable domain, rest sourced from reference TRBV5-6 and TRBJ1-6, is DAGVTQSPTHLIKTRGQQVTLRCSPKSGHDTVSWYQQALGQGPQFIFQYYEEEERQRGNFPDRFSGHQFPNYSSELNVNALLLGDSALYLCASRLQVYNSPLHFGNGTRLTVT.

The chain links TRBV15 to TRBJ2-7; possibly TRBD2 for D (5 bases). The CDR3 covers 16 residues. Germline V gives CDR1 LNHNV, CDR2 YYDKDF (reference sequence). V was cut by 0 bases and J by 2 bases, with 14 bases left in between. The CDR3 nucleotides read TGTGCCACCAGCAGAGAGAAGGCGGGTGCACCCTACGAGCAGTACTTC. Amino acid sequence: CATSREKAGAPYEQYF.

The chain has TRBV5-1 and TRBJ2-2; tentative D call: TRBD1 (6 bases). This CDR3 is built from 14 residues. V was clipped by 1 base and J by 6 bases, with 10 bases between them. The V gene's germline CDR1 is SGHRS and CDR2 YFSETQ. In DNA form, the CDR3 reads TGCGCCAGCAGCTTGTACAGGGTCTCCGGGGAGCTGTTTTTT. This translates into CASSLYRVSGELFF.

The genes are TRBV19 and TRBJ2-5; perhaps TRBD1 as D (6 bases). The ends were cut back, 3 bases at V and 5 bases at J, with 13 bases in the middle. The CDR3 is made up of 14 amino acids. The germline CDR1 and CDR2 sequences are LNHDA and SQIVND (reference sequence). The CDR3 DNA is TGTGCCAGTAGTATGTCTCAGGGGTTGGAGACCCAGTACTTC. Translating gives CASSMSQGLETQYF.

The chain combines TRBV6-2 or TRBV6-3 with TRBJ1-2; D is unclear. The CDR3 runs to 14 residues. From germline, CDR1 is MNHEY and CDR2 SVGEGT. The V end lost 2 bases, the J end lost 1 base, and 8 bases lay between the germline ends. The CDR3 nucleotides read TGTGCCAGCAGTTACGCAGGACTTAACTATGGCTACACCTTC. Translating it yields CASSYAGLNYGYTF.

This clone occurred a few times. The CDR3: CAWSETSSPLHF. CDR3 nucleotides: TGTGCCTGGAGTGAAACTAGTTCACCCCTCCACTTT. The rearrangement links TRBV30 to TRBJ1-6, with D unclear. V gave up 1 base and J gave up 9 bases, with 7 bases separating them. Per germline, CDR1 GTSNPN and CDR2 SVGIG (reference sequence). The length of the CDR3 is 12 residues.

The chain has TRBV5-1 and TRBJ2-1; 7 bases map to TRBD1. The CDR3 spans 13 residues. V dropped 7 bases and J dropped 3; count of bases not matched to a gene: 4. The germline V gene has CDR1 SGHRS and CDR2 YFSETQ. CDR3 in DNA: TGCGCCAGCTGTTGGGACAGCTACAATGAGCAGTTCTTC. It codes for CASCWDSYNEQFF. Based on the CDR3 plus reference TRBV5-1 and TRBJ2-1, the full variable domain is KAGVTQTPRYLIKTRGQQVTLSCSPISGHRSVSWYQQTPGQGLQFLFEYFSETQRNKGNFPGRFSGRQFSNSRSEMNVSTLELGDSALYLCASCWDSYNEQFFGPGTRLTVL.

This clone was counted between two and nine times. The genes are TRBV18 and TRBJ1-5; 8 bases align to TRBD1. The CDR3 totals 14 residues. In germline, CDR1 is KGHSH, CDR2 LQKENI. J lost 1 base, V lost 8 bases, and 4 bases had no gene match. CDR3 protein: CASPRTGSNQPQHF. The CDR3 DNA is TGTGCCAGCCCCCGGACAGGGAGCAATCAGCCCCAGCATTTT. The complete variable domain, with remaining parts taken from reference TRBV18 and TRBJ1-5, reads NAGVMQNPRHLVRRRGQEARLRCSPMKGHSHVYWYRQLPEEGLKFMVYLQKENIIDESGMPKERFSAEFPKEGPSILRIQQVVRGDSAAYFCASPRTGSNQPQHFGDGTRLSIL.

The chain carries TRBV7-8 and TRBJ1-2; D ambiguous. Germline CDR1 is SGHVS and CDR2 is FQNEAQ. This CDR3 comprises 15 residues. Trimming took 6 bases from V and 4 from J, leaving 18 bases between them. CDR3 in DNA: TGTGCCAGCAGTCGTATTACCCCGACAAGCTATGGCTACACCTTC. It specifies CASSRITPTSYGYTF.

The chain uses TRBV5-1 and TRBJ2-7; TRBD2 agrees at 7 bases. This CDR3 comprises 14 residues. Germline values: CDR1 SGHRS, CDR2 YFSETQ. V was pared by 8 bases and J by 6 bases, with 14 bases of the junction left unmatched. The DNA of the CDR3 is TGCGCCAGTAGGCGGGGGACCCATGAGGGCGAGCAGTACTTC. As protein: CASRRGTHEGEQYF. The full variable domain, with the rest looked up from reference TRBV5-1 and TRBJ2-7, is KAGVTQTPRYLIKTRGQQVTLSCSPISGHRSVSWYQQTPGQGLQFLFEYFSETQRNKGNFPGRFSGRQFSNSRSEMNVSTLELGDSALYLCASRRGTHEGEQYFGPGTRLTVT.

V gene TRBV30 combines with J gene TRBJ1-6, with TRBD1 as a possible D gene (5 bases). CDR3 length: 13 amino acids. Trimming pared 0 bases from V and 7 bases from J, leaving 7 bases between. CDR1 is GTSNPN, CDR2 SVGIG, per germline (reference sequence). CDR3: CAWSVQGNSPLHF. DNA for the CDR3: TGTGCCTGGAGTGTCCAGGGAAATTCACCCCTCCACTTT.

This clone was picked up one time. The rearrangement joins TRBV4-3 to TRBJ2-3; possible D gene TRBD2, 6 bases. V shed 3 bases and J shed 6 bases, with 13 bases lying between them. Germline V CDR1 and CDR2: LGHNA, YSLEER. The CDR3 is made up of 14 amino acids. Here the CDR3 reads CASSQGGIFDTQYF. The CDR3 DNA sequence: TGCGCCAGCAGCCAGGGGGGTATTTTCGATACGCAGTATTTT.

V gene TRBV10-3 combines with J gene TRBJ2-1, with TRBD2 as a possible D gene (6 bases). V shed 2 bases and J shed 4 bases, with 12 bases lying between them. Germline V gene data show CDR1 as ENHRY and CDR2 as SYGVKD. This CDR3 has 15 residues. The CDR3 DNA reads as TGTGCCATCAGTGAGGGGCTAGCGCAGTACAATGAGCAGTTCTTC. It yields the protein CAISEGLAQYNEQFF.

The chain combines TRBV5-1 with TRBJ1-1; TRBD1 matches at 9 bases. CDR3 length equals 14 residues. Germline CDR1 SGHRS, CDR2 YFSETQ. The junction had 3 bases not matched to a gene; V was cut back by 0 bases and J by 6 bases. CDR3 sequence: CASSLGDRVPEAFF. The DNA of the CDR3 is TGCGCCAGCAGCTTGGGGGACAGGGTTCCTGAAGCTTTCTTT.

The sample holds one count of this clone. V is TRBV9 and J is TRBJ2-7, with a weak D call TRBD1 (6 bases). This CDR3 has 15 amino acids. The germline gives CDR1 SGDLS, CDR2 YYNGEE. V lost 0 bases, J lost 1 base, and 11 bases lay in between. The CDR3 sequence is CASSVATGPSYEQYF. DNA for the CDR3: TGTGCCAGCAGCGTAGCCACAGGGCCTTCCTACGAGCAGTACTTC.

This clone was observed a single time. The chain uses TRBV5-1 and TRBJ1-1, with a possible D match to TRBD1 (6 bases). This CDR3 is built from 15 residues. From germline, CDR1 is SGHRS and CDR2 YFSETQ. Trimming cost V 4 bases and J 4 bases, with 17 bases left between them. CDR3 nucleotides: TGCGCCAGCAGCACCCTCCGGGGGGCGGGCACTGAAGCTTTCTTT. Translated, it gives CASSTLRGAGTEAFF.

V is TRBV9 and J is TRBJ2-2, with 9 bases identical to TRBD1. The CDR3 is 15 amino acids. CDR1 is SGDLS and CDR2 is YYNGEE in the germline V gene. The V gene end was trimmed by 4 bases and the J gene end by 1 base; junction bases not matched to a gene: 2. CDR3 region: CASSSGQGNTGELFF. For the CDR3, the DNA is TGTGCCAGCAGCTCGGGACAGGGGAACACCGGGGAGCTGTTTTTT.

V and J are TRBV7-2 and TRBJ2-1; no clear D gene. The V gene lost 2 bases and the J gene lost 8 bases, with 10 bases spanning the gap. The CDR3 consists of 13 residues. In germline, CDR1 is SGHTA, CDR2 FQGNSA. The DNA of the CDR3 is TGTGCCAGCAGCTTATCACAGTTTCATGAGCAGTTCTTC. This translates into CASSLSQFHEQFF.

This sequence joins TRBV6-5 and TRBJ2-7; 9 bases line up with TRBD1. The CDR3 contains 14 residues. V trimming: 5 bases; J trimming: 0 bases; junction bases outside the gene matches: 2. Germline V lookup: CDR1 MNHEY, CDR2 SVGAGI. The CDR3 spells CASSTGGYSYEQYF. The CDR3 bases are TGTGCCAGCAGTACAGGGGGCTACTCCTACGAGCAGTACTTC.

The chain recombines TRBV28 with TRBJ2-5, with 10 bases aligning to TRBD2. The germline gives CDR1 MDHEN, CDR2 SYDVKM. CDR3 length: 15 residues. The ends lost 8 bases at V and 2 bases at J; junction bases unmatched: 8. For the CDR3, the DNA is TGTGCCAGCGTATCTAGCGGGGGACCTCAAGAGACCCAGTACTTC. Protein product: CASVSSGGPQETQYF.

J is TRBJ2-3 and V is TRBV7-2; 8 bases are a match to TRBD2. The CDR3 spans 14 residues. V shed 5 bases and J 6 bases; nucleotides not matched to a gene: 7. CDR1 is SGHTA, CDR2 FQGNSA, per germline. CDR3 in DNA: TGTGCCAGCAGCCAAAGCGGGAGAGCGGATACGCAGTATTTT. Its translation: CASSQSGRADTQYF.

The V call is TRBV7-9, the J call TRBJ1-3, with D perhaps TRBD1 (6 bases). The V gene lost 5 bases and the J gene lost 5 bases, with 19 bases spanning the gap. The CDR3 consists of 16 residues. Germline CDR1 reads SEHNR; CDR2 reads FQNEAQ (reference sequence). Written as DNA, the CDR3 is TGTGCCAGCAGCCGTTCGAACAGGGCCGATAGAAACACCATATATTTT. It specifies CASSRSNRADRNTIYF.

The genes are TRBV7-2 and TRBJ2-7, with TRBD1 identical over 8 bases. Germline assignment: CDR1 SGHTA and CDR2 FQGNSA. V gave up 5 bases and J gave up 7 bases; unmatched junction bases: 4. The CDR3 contains 12 residues. The CDR3 here is CASSKTGGEQYF. CDR3 bases: TGTGCCAGCAGCAAAACAGGGGGAGAGCAGTACTTC.

The gene calls are TRBV24-1 and TRBJ2-3, with TRBD2 matching over 14 bases. V lost 3 bases, J lost 5 bases, and 3 bases stayed unmatched. The CDR3 is made up of 16 amino acids. Germline values: CDR1 KGHDR, CDR2 SFDVKD. The CDR3 is CATSDTGLAGVDTQYF. The CDR3 bases are TGTGCCACCAGTGATACGGGACTAGCGGGAGTAGATACGCAGTATTTT.

The V and J genes are TRBV6-2 or TRBV6-3 and TRBJ1-1; 7 positions match TRBD1. The germline CDR1 and CDR2 sequences are MNHEY and SVGEGT. V was clipped by 1 base and J by 1 base; unmatched bases: 0. The CDR3 is 14 residues long. For the CDR3, the DNA is TGTGCCAGCAGTTACTACAGGGGGAACACTGAAGCTTTCTTT. Amino acids: CASSYYRGNTEAFF.

The chain uses TRBV11-2 and TRBJ2-1, with D possibly matching TRBD1 (5 bases). This CDR3 has 12 amino acids. Germline CDR1 and CDR2: SGHAT and FQNNGV. V dropped 5 bases and J dropped 8 bases, with 10 bases sitting between them. DNA of the CDR3: TGTGCCAGCAGCAAGGGGCTGGATGAGCAGTTCTTC. Translation gives CASSKGLDEQFF.

This chain uses TRBV24-1 with TRBJ2-3, with 10 bases fitting TRBD1. The CDR3 has 17 residues. Germline CDR1 and CDR2: KGHDR and SFDVKD. Trimming removed 0 bases from V and 0 bases from J; junction bases left unmatched: 2. CDR3 coding DNA: TGTGCCACCAGTGATTTGGGGACAGGGGAGAGCACAGATACGCAGTATTTT. Amino acid sequence: CATSDLGTGESTDTQYF.